Listed below are T cell receptor beta chains from one sample, sequenced in a study of OX40 agonist ivuxolimab in advanced cancers. Sequencing used immunoSEQ multiplex PCR; TCRdb keeps in-frame clones, though not all of them. The sample has 60,000 to 85,000 clones, roughly 80% seen once. The source material was CD4+ or CD8+ T cells sorted from blood, sampled in a trial of the OX40 agonist ivuxolimab. These receptors came from an adult with an advanced solid tumor such as melanoma, head and neck, liver or kidney cancer. The conserved cysteine and the conserved F or W are not part of the CDR3 here. Some rows have no size entry. The others give once, few or many, or a class for an expanded clone.

CDR3 | V | size | J
ASSQAGGAEAF | TRBV9 | . | TRBJ1-1
ASSAGQGYAQETQY | TRBV7-9 | . | TRBJ2-5
ASNGEGNTEAF | TRBV6-5 | . | TRBJ1-1
ASSLQGAEETQY | TRBV5-1 | . | TRBJ2-5
ASSAGQGVNEKLF | TRBV5-1 | . | TRBJ1-4
ASSLDPFRDPPGNTIY | TRBV5-1 | . | TRBJ1-3
ASKFLRNTEAF | TRBV27 | . | TRBJ1-1
ASSLGQPKTSTKTQY | TRBV5-1 | . | TRBJ2-5
ASSQSKGRPSGTGELF | TRBV5-6 | once | TRBJ2-2
ASSSMLSVKENEKLF | TRBV5-6 | . | TRBJ1-4
ASSPQGQGPKTSGNTIY | TRBV18 | . | TRBJ1-3
ASSLVGNSPLH | TRBV5-8 | once | TRBJ1-6
ASSDGGTSYNEQF | TRBV6-1 | . | TRBJ2-1
ASSISGGSGELF | TRBV11-2 | . | TRBJ2-2
ASGLGHQLGNTIY | TRBV12-5 | once | TRBJ1-3